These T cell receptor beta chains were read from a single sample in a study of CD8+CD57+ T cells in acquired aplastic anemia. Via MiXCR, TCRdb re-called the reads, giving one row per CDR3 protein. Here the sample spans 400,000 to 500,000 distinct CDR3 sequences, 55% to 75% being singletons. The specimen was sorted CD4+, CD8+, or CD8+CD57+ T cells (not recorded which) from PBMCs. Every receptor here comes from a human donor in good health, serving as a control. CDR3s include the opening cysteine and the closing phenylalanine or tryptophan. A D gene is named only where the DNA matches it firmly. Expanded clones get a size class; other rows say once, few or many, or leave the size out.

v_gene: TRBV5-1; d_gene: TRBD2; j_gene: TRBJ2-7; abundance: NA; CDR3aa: CASSQSVSGLVYEQYF; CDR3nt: TGCGCCAGCAGCCAAAGCGTGTCGGGACTAGTCTACGAGCAGTACTTC
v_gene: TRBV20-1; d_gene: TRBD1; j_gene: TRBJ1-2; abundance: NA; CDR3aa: CSAPPGQGNGYTF; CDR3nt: TGCAGTGCTCCGCCGGGACAGGGTAATGGCTACACCTTC
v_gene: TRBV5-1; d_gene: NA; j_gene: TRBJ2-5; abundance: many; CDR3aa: CASSTQGGETQYF; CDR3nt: TGCGCCAGCAGCACCCAGGGGGGAGAGACCCAGTACTTC
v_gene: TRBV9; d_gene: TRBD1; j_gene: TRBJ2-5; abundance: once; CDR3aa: CASSPRGQGWETQYF; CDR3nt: TGTGCCAGCAGCCCCCGGGGACAGGGGTGGGAGACCCAGTACTTC
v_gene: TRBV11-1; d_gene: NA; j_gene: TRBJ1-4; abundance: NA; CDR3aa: CASSLERGATNEKLFF; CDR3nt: TGTGCCAGCAGCTTAGAAAGGGGAGCAACTAATGAAAAACTGTTTTTT
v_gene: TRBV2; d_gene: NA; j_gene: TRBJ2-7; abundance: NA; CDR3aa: CASSDGDHEQYF; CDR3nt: TGTGCCAGCAGTGACGGGGACCATGAGCAGTACTTC
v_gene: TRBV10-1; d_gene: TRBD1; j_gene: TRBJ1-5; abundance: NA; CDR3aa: CASSESGILGQYQPQHF; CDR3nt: TGCGCCAGCAGTGAATCAGGAATATTGGGACAGTATCAGCCCCAGCATTTT
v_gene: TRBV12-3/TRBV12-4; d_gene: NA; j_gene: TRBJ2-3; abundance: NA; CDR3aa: CASRAGGGEWYGTDTQYF; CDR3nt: TGTGCCAGCAGGGCAGGAGGGGGCGAATGGTATGGCACAGATACGCAGTATTTT
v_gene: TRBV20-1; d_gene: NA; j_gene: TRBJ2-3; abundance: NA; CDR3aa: CSAPDLLPDTQYF; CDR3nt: TGCAGTGCCCCGGACCTACTCCCAGATACGCAGTATTTT
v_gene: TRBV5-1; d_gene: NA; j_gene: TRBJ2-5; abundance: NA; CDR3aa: CASSSPGTPSETQYF; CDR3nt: TGCGCCAGCAGCAGTCCCGGGACACCGAGTGAGACCCAGTACTTC
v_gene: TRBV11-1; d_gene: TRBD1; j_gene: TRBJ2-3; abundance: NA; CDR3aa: CASSLQTGGTDTQYF; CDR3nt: TGTGCCAGCAGCTTACAGACAGGGGGTACAGATACGCAGTATTTT
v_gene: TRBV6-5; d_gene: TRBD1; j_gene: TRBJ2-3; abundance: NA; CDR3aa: CASSRDRESTDTQYF; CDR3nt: TGTGCCAGCAGTAGGGACAGGGAGAGCACAGATACGCAGTATTTT
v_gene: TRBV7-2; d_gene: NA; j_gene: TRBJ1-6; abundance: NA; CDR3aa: CASSLEGEGSPLHF; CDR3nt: TGCGCCAGCAGCTTGGAAGGAGAAGGGTCACCCCTCCACTTT
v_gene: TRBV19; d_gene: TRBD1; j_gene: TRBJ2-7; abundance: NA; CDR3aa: CASSIIAPNRDSSYEQYF; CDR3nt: TGTGCCAGTAGTATTATCGCGCCCAACCGGGACAGTTCCTACGAGCAGTACTTC
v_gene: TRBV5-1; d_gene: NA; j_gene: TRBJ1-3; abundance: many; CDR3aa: CASSRGTLGSGNTIYF; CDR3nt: TGCGCCAGCAGCCGCGGGACACTCGGCTCTGGAAACACCATATATTTT
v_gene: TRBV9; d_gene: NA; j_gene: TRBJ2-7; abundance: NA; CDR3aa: CASSEFHDRWTIYEQYF; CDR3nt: TGTGCCAGCAGTGAATTTCATGACCGTTGGACAATCTACGAGCAGTACTTC
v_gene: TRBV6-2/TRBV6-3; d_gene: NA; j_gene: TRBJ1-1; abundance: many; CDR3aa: CASSYSRAAEAFF; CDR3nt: TGTGCCAGCAGTTACTCACGAGCGGCTGAAGCTTTCTTT
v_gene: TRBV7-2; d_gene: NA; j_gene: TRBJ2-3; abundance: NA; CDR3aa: CASSPMAGADTQYF; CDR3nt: TGTGCCAGCAGCCCAATGGCCGGGGCAGATACGCAGTATTTT
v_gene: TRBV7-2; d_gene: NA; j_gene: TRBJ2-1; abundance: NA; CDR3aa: CASSLAPTDVGGEQFF; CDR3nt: TGTGCCAGCAGCTTAGCGCCAACAGACGTGGGGGGTGAGCAGTTCTTC
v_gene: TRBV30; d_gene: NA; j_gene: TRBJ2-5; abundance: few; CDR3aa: CAWSKSWQGWVRDQYF; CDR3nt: TGTGCCTGGAGTAAATCTTGGCAGGGGTGGGTCCGGGACCAGTACTTC
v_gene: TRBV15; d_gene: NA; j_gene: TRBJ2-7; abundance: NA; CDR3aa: CATSVRSGYEQYF; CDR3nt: TGTGCCACCAGCGTACGTTCCGGCTACGAGCAGTACTTC
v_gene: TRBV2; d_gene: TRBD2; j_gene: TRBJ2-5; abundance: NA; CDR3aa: CASSDRLAGETQCF; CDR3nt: TGTGCCAGCAGTGACCGACTAGCGGGGGAGACCCAGTGCTTC
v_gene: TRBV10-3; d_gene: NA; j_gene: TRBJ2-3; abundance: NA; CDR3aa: CAISEVRVAGDTQYF; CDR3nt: TGTGCCATCAGTGAAGTTAGGGTGGCAGGGGATACGCAGTATTTT
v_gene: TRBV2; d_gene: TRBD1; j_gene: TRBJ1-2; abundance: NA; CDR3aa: CASGFPRQGEGYTF; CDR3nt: TGTGCCAGCGGCTTCCCGAGACAGGGAGAAGGCTACACCTTC
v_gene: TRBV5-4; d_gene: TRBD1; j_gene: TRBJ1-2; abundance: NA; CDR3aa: CASSYTGAGNYGYTF; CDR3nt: TGTGCCAGCAGCTACACAGGGGCAGGGAACTATGGCTACACCTTC
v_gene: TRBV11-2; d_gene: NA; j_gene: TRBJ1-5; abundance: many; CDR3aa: CASSLDGADNQPQHF; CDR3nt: TGTGCCAGCAGCTTAGATGGGGCAGACAATCAGCCCCAGCATTTT
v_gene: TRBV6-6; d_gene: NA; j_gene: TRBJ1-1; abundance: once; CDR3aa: CASSYGKQGNPEAFF; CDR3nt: TGTGCCAGCAGTTACGGAAAACAGGGCAACCCTGAAGCTTTCTTT
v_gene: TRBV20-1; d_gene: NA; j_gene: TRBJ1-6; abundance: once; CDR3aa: CSAREGGEGSPLHF; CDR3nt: TGCAGTGCTAGAGAGGGGGGCGAAGGTTCACCCCTCCACTTT